The clone carrying this T cell receptor beta chain came up a few times. Its antigen is as yet unknown. This sample is part of a study of beta chain features in type 1 diabetes. CD45RO/CCR7/CD25/CD127/CD95/CD27 sorting isolated CD4+ naive, central memory, regulatory and stem cell-like memory cells. Study-wide points: Significant though moderate, a shortening of TCRB CDR3s appeared in all four CD4+ subsets of Type 1 diabetes patients.

Reverse transcribing all isolated RNA meant expressed TCRB transcripts were sequenced. The repertoire was sequenced with immunoSEQ multiplex PCR; TCRdb's copy has only in-frame clones and lacks some. The sample lists some 370,000 clones, roughly 9.8% seen once, with over 0.45% in the top ten. V was clipped by 4 bases and J by 8 bases, with 24 bases between them. The CDR3 totals 17 residues. Germline V CDR1 and CDR2: MNHEY, SMNVEV (reference sequence). The rearrangement links TRBV27 to TRBJ1-5, with D unclear. Sequencing input: central memory CD4+ T cells from blood. This clonotype was sampled from a man under 40 with type 1 diabetes. CDR3 bases: TGTGCCAGCAGTTCCAAATGGCCAGGTTACGCTGGTGAGCCCCAGCATTTT. Translated: CASSSKWPGYAGEPQHF.